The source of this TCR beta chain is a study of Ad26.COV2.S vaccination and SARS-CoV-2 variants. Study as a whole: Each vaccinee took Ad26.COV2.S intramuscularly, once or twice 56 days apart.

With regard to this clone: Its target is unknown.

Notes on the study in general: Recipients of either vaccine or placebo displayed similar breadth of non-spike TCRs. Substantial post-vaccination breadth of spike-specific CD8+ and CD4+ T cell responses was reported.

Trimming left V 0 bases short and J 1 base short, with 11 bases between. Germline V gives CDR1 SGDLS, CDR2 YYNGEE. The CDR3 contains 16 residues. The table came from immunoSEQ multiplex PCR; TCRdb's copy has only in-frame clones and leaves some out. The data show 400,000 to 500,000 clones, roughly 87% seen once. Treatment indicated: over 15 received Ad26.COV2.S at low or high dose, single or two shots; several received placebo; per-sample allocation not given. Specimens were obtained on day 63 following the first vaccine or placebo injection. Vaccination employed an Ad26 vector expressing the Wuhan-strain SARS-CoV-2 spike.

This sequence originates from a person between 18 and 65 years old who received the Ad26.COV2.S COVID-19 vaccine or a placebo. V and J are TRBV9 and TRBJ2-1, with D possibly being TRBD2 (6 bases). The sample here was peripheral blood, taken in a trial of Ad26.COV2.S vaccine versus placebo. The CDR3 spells CASSVVGGVSYNEQFF. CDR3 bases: TGTGCCAGCAGCGTAGTGGGGGGAGTGTCCTACAATGAGCAGTTCTTC.